This TCR beta chain stems from a study of blood T cells in healthy people across ages. CDR3 length equals 17 residues. Germline V gene data show CDR1 as LGHDT and CDR2 as YNNKEL (reference sequence). A J-beta primer mix and a sample-barcoded 5' primer were used in a second PCR of about 7 to 12 cycles. TCRdb reprocessed the 5' RACE reads via MiXCR and lists one record per CDR3 protein. The sample holds 1,500,000 or so distinct CDR3 sequences, approximately 43% seen once. Note on this clonotype: The antigen remains undetermined.

Whole-study findings and limits: TCR beta diversity, measured per million T cells, fell in a roughly linear way with age.

The clonotype comes from a woman aged 18-35 years in good health. The gene calls are TRBV3-1 and TRBJ2-4, with 10 bases lining up with TRBD2. Gene TRBJ2-7 matches the end of the DNA better, so the J call may be wrong. Sequenced input: blood. This chain's CDR3 is CASSQDPSGSPPYEQYF. In DNA form, the CDR3 reads TGTGCCAGCAGCCAAGATCCTAGCGGGAGCCCGCCCTACGAGCAGTACTTC.